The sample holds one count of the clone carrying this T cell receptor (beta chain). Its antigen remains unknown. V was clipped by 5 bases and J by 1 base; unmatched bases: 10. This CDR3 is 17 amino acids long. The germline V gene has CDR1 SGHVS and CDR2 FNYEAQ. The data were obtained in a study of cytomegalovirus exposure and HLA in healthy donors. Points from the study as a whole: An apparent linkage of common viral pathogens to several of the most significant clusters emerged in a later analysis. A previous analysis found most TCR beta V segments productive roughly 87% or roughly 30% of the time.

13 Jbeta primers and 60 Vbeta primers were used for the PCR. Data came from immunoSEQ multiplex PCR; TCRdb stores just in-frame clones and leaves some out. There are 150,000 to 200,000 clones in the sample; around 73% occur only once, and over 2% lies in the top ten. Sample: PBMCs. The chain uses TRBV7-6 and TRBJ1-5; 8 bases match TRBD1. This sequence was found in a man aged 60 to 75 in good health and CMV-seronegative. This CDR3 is CASSLLRTGSSNQPQHF. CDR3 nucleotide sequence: TGTGCCAGCAGCCTACTCAGGACAGGGAGCAGCAATCAGCCCCAGCATTTT.